The source of this T cell receptor beta chain is a study of T cells in Graves' hyperthyroidism and ophthalmopathy (dated by TCRdb to between 2017 and 2020). For the wider study: Peripheral blood samples were taken at the time of initial diagnosis, prior to any treatment. To identify TCR V-J signatures that set the groups apart, the researchers used a discovery cohort of more than 95 patients, made up of roughly 45 with Graves' ophthalmopathy and some 60 with stable Graves' hyperthyroidism. Prospective prediction of ophthalmopathy was tested in an independent validation cohort consisting of 18 hyperthyroidism patients and around 16 patients who later progressed to ophthalmopathy. For training and testing, the 80 to 100 patients in the discovery cohort were randomly divided in a 7:3 ratio. In addition, the study compared T-cell repertoires in thyroid tissue and in blood from six Graves' hyperthyroidism patients. Following sampling, methimazole starting at 30 mg daily was given to hyperthyroidism patients, and high-dose intravenous methylprednisolone was given to ophthalmopathy patients. TCR Vbeta CDR3 sequencing of 130 to 150 peripheral blood samples (roughly 41 ophthalmopathy, approximately 80 hyperthyroidism and approximately 17 progressor patients) is reported in the paper. Here is what the overall study found, with its caveats: In validation, the model predicted progression to ophthalmopathy a median of around six months before onset, with 65% to 71% sensitivity and roughly 79% specificity. Sample size was not statistically predetermined, and blinding of investigators to group allocation was not performed. A 13 V-J signature model separated ophthalmopathy from stable hyperthyroidism, with approximately 87% sensitivity and 81.08% specificity in cross-validation and 80%/75% in testing. Blood samples also contained most of the expanded thyroid clonotypes (frequency above 0.001), which suggests that blood repertoires may reflect thyroid immune responses.

Hyperthyroidism patients were aged 18 to 65 years and newly diagnosed, with disease duration of less than 2 months. Patients with uncontrolled infections, other autoimmune diseases, pregnancy or lactation were excluded. Diagnoses were established on the basis of clinical symptoms, serum thyroxine and TRAb, thyroid ultrasound, and orbital computed tomography. Blood from progressor patients was drawn when they were first diagnosed with hyperthyroidism, before any ophthalmopathy symptoms appeared. PBMCs were isolated from 10 ml of fresh peripheral blood by Ficoll-Paque density gradient centrifugation. Progressor patients were defined as those initially diagnosed with Graves' hyperthyroidism in whom ophthalmopathy developed during follow-up. Total RNA was extracted using Trizol reagent, and RNA quality was assessed on an Agilent 2100 Bioanalyzer. The CDR3 contains 14 residues, cysteine and phenylalanine counted. CDR3 DNA is the only sequence kept; it has 42 bases, read in frame from the first base. The junction shows trimming of 6 bases on V and 7 bases on J, plus 18 bases between the germline ends. The germline V gene encodes CDR1 DFQATT and CDR2 SNEGSKA (reference sequence).

The TCR beta CDR3 regions were amplified from RNA transcripts. A first-round RT-PCR of the TCR CDR3 used the HTBI primer set with the Qiagen OneStep RT-PCR kit. Libraries were constructed in a second round of multiplex PCR, after which size selection and purification were carried out. Sequencing of the libraries was done on an Illumina HiSeq2000 using paired-end 100 bp reads. From the authors' description of their analysis: SOAPnuke was used to process the raw data, with reads discarded if the reads contained adapters or uncalled bases, had a mean Phred below 15, or lacked an exact constant-primer or identifier match. COPE v1.2.5 was used to merge the high-quality paired reads, and each unique nucleotide sequence was defined as a clonotype. MiTCR v1.1 was used to align clonotypes to the IMGT TRBV, TRBD and TRBJ reference segments. The analysis was restricted to V-J combinations with a frequency above 0.0001, which together covered around 99% of the repertoires. The TCS score was defined as F50 (clonal expansion) divided by E x V (chaos), with BLOSUM62-based TCRdist calculated between CDR3 peptides within each V-J. Welch's t-statistics and random forest reduced roughly 540 V-J features to 13, which were used in a naive Bayes classifier (R e1071). TCRdb reprocessed the public reads (quality trimming at Q25 with fastp, clone calling with MiXCR) and kept in-frame beta chains. Entries that share a CDR3 protein sequence are merged under the most common genes and DNA. These V and J calls originate from TCRdb's pipeline instead of the authors' own analysis. The sample table contains around 300,000 distinct CDR3 sequences; only one count was recorded for less than 15% of them. The ten largest clonotypes hold almost 8% of the sample.

This clonotype has a count of ten or more. The antigen it recognizes is unknown. The sample holds no much larger clone one base away, and base qualities are not on file. The V and J genes are TRBV20-1 and TRBJ1-4, with TRBD1 tentatively as D gene (5 bases match). This sequence was found in a woman aged 25 to 39 with Graves' hyperthyroidism that later progressed to Graves' ophthalmopathy. Sequencing was carried out using blood. The encoded CDR3 is CSALNPGGSEKLFF. The nucleotides read TGCAGTGCCCTAAATCCGGGGGGATCTGAAAAACTGTTTTTT.